The sample holds one count of the clone carrying this T cell receptor (beta chain). Patients were ineligible given autoimmune disease history or systemic immunosuppression. Germline V gene lookup returns CDR1 SGHTA and CDR2 FQGNSA. The CDR3 length is 13 residues. V gave up 4 bases and J gave up 4 bases, with 10 bases separating them. TCRdb keeps only in-frame clones here, not all; method: immunoSEQ multiplex PCR. The data contain more than 50,000 clones, 75% to 85% of them singletons. The entry originates in a study of OX40 agonist ivuxolimab in advanced cancers. The source is an adult with an advanced solid tumor such as melanoma, head and neck, liver or kidney cancer. Sequences were derived from CD4+ or CD8+ T cells sorted from blood, sampled in a trial of the OX40 agonist ivuxolimab. The chain combines TRBV7-2 with TRBJ1-1; tentative D call: TRBD1 (6 bases). The DNA of the CDR3 is TGTGCCAGCAGCTCACAGGGCCGCACTGAAGCTTTCTTT. As protein: CASSSQGRTEAFF.